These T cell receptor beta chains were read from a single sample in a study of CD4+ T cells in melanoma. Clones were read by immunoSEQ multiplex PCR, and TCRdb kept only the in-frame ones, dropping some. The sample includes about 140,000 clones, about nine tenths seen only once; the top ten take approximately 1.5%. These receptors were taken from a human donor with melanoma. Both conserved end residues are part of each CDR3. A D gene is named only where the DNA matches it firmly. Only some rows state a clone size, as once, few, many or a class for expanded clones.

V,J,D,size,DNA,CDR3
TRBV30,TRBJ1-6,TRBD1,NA,TGTGCCTGGAGTGCAATAGACAGGGGAAATTCACCCCTCCACTTT,CAWSAIDRGNSPLHF
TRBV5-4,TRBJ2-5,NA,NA,TGTGCCAGCAGCTTGTCGGTGGAAGAGACCCAGTACTTC,CASSLSVEETQYF
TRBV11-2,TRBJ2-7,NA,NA,TGTGCCAGCAGCTTAGATCGGAACACCTACGAGCAGTACTTC,CASSLDRNTYEQYF
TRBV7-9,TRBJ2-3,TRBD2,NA,TGTGCCACTCAGCGGGGGGACACAGATACGCAGTATTTT,CATQRGDTDTQYF
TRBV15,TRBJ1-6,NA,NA,TGTGCCACCAGCAGACCCCATCCCAAGTATTCACCCCTCCACTTT,CATSRPHPKYSPLHF
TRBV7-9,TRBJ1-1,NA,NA,TGTGCCAGCAGCTTAGGAATGAACACTGAAGCTTTCTTT,CASSLGMNTEAFF
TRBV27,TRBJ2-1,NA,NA,TGTGCCAGCAGTAACCGGGCCCGATACAATGAGCAGTTCTTC,CASSNRARYNEQFF
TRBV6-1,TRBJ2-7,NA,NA,TGTGCCAGCAGAACCTGGCGCGGGGTTAACGAGCAGTACTTC,CASRTWRGVNEQYF
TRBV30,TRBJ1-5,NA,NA,TGTGCCTGGAGTCCTCAGGGGCATCAGCCCCAGCATTTT,CAWSPQGHQPQHF
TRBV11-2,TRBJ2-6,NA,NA,TGTGCCAGCAGCTTAGTCTGGTCAGGGGAGCACTCTGGGGCCAACGTCCTGACTTTC,CASSLVWSGEHSGANVLTF
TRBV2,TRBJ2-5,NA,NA,TGTGCCAGCATCCCAGTGGGGGGCCTACTTCAAGAGACCCAGTACTTC,CASIPVGGLLQETQYF
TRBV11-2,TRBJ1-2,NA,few,TGTGCCAGCAGCTCATACAGGTCCCGAGACTATGGCTACACCTTC,CASSSYRSRDYGYTF
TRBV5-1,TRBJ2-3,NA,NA,TGCGCCAGCAGCCTGGTTGGAGGGGGACAAGATACGCAGTATTTT,CASSLVGGGQDTQYF
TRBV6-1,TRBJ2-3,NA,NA,TGTGCCAGCAGTTTGATGCGGGATACGCAGTATTTT,CASSLMRDTQYF
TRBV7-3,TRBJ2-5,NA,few,TGTGCCAGCAGCTCCCAGCACCAAGAGACCCAGTACTTC,CASSSQHQETQYF
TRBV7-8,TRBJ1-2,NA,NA,TGTGCCAGCAGCTTTACGGGGACTGGGTATGGCTACACCTTC,CASSFTGTGYGYTF
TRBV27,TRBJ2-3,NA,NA,TGTGCCAGCAGTTTAAGGGCGGCAGATACGCAGTATTTT,CASSLRAADTQYF
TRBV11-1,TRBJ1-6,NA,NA,TGTGCCAGCAGCCCTCAAACAGCCAATTCACCCCTCCACTTT,CASSPQTANSPLHF
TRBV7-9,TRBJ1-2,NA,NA,TGTGCCAGCAGCTTTGGTCAGGGCTATGGCTACACCTTC,CASSFGQGYGYTF
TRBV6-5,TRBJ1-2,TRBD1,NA,TGTGCCAGCAGTCCAGACAGGGGGACTATCTATGGCTACACCTTC,CASSPDRGTIYGYTF
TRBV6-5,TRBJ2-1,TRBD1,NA,TGTGCCAGCAGTTACTCCAGACAGGGTGCGAATGAGCAGTTCTTC,CASSYSRQGANEQFF
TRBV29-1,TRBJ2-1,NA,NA,TGCAGCGTATCACTGAGCTCCTACAATGAGCAGTTCTTC,CSVSLSSYNEQFF
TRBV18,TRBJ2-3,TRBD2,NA,TGTGCCAGCTCACCTCGTAGTAGCGGGATAACAGATACGCAGTATTTT,CASSPRSSGITDTQYF
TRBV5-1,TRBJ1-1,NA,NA,TGCGCCAGCAGCTTGGGCGGTGACCTAAACACTGAAGCTTTCTTT,CASSLGGDLNTEAFF
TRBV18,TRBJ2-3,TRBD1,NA,TGTGCCAGCTCCGTTCTACAGGGGTTGACAGATACGCAGTATTTT,CASSVLQGLTDTQYF
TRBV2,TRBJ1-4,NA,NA,TGTGCCAGCAGTGTAAGGGCAGGGACTAATGAAAAACTGTTTTTT,CASSVRAGTNEKLFF
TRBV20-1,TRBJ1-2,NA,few,TGCAGTGCTAGAGATCGTCCTGAGGGCACCTTC,CSARDRPEGTF
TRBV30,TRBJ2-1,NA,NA,TGTGCCTTACAGGGGGGGGCCCACAATGAGCAGTTCTTC,CALQGGAHNEQFF
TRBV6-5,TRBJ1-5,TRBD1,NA,TGTGCCAGCAGTTACTCGGGACAGCACAATCAGCCCCAGCATTTT,CASSYSGQHNQPQHF
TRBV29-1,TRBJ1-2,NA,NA,TGCAGCACCTGGACGGACCCCTATGGCTACACCTTC,CSTWTDPYGYTF
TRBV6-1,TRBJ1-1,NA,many,TGTGCCACAAACAGGGATTACACTGAAGCTTTCTTT,CATNRDYTEAFF
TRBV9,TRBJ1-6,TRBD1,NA,TGTGCCAGCAGCTTACGGGACAGCCGTACCGGTTCACCCCTCCACTTT,CASSLRDSRTGSPLHF
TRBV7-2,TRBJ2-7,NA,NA,TGTGCCAGCAGCGTGGGGTTGAGGACCTACGAGCAGTACTTC,CASSVGLRTYEQYF
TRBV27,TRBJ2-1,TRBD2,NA,TGTGCCAGCAACCTCGCGGGGGGGCCTCGTGAGCAGTTCTTC,CASNLAGGPREQFF
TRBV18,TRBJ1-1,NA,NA,TGTGCCAGCTCACCACAATCCTCCTCCCTCTCAAAATATACTGAAGCTTTCTTT,CASSPQSSSLSKYTEAFF
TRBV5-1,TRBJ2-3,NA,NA,TGCGCCAGCAGGGAGACTTGGGCCGCAGATACGCAGTATTTT,CASRETWAADTQYF
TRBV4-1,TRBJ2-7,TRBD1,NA,TGCGCCAGCAGCCAGCTGGGACAGTCAAAAGCCTACGAGCAGTACTTC,CASSQLGQSKAYEQYF
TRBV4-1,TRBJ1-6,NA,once,TGCGCCAGCGGCCAGGGGCCAGATCCTGGGGCACCCCTCCACTTT,CASGQGPDPGAPLHF
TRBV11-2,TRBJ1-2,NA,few,TGTGCCAGCAGACGGGGCACCTATCATGGCTACACCTTC,CASRRGTYHGYTF
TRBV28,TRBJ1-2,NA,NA,TGTGCCACCCCGGGGAGGTCCAACTATGGCTACACCTTC,CATPGRSNYGYTF
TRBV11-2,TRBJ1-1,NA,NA,TGTGCCAGCAGCTTAGCAGTAGGGGCTGAAGCTTTCTTT,CASSLAVGAEAFF
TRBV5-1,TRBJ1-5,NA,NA,TGCGCCAGCAGCTTGGATTCGGAAAATCAGCCCCAGCATTTT,CASSLDSENQPQHF
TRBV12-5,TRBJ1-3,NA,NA,TGTGCTAGTGGTTTGGAGGGGTACACCATATATTTT,CASGLEGYTIYF
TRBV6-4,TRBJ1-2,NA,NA,TGTGCCAGCAGTGACCCGGGTAAGGGTCTAGATGGCTACACCTTC,CASSDPGKGLDGYTF
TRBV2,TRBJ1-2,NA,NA,TGTGCCAGCACCAGGCTGCCGAGGGGCTACACCTTC,CASTRLPRGYTF
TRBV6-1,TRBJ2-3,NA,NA,TGTGCCAGCAGTGAATTGGGGACAGATACGCAGTATTTT,CASSELGTDTQYF
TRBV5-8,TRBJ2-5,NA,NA,TGTGCCAGCAGCCCGGGCTCGGGCGGGGGCAGAGAGACCCAGTACTTC,CASSPGSGGGRETQYF
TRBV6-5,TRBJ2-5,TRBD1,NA,TGTGCCAGCAGTTCCCCGGGACAGGGGGAGACCCAGTACTTC,CASSSPGQGETQYF
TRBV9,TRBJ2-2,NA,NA,TGTGCCAGCAGCGTAAGGGGCCAAACACCCGGGGAGCTGTTTTTT,CASSVRGQTPGELFF
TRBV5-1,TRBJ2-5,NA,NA,TGCGCCAGCAGCGCCGCTACGTTTATGGAGACCCAGTACTTC,CASSAATFMETQYF
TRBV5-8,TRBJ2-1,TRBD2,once,TGTGCCAGCAGCTCGCTCGGGAGCGGGGCAACCTGGGAGCAGTTCTTC,CASSSLGSGATWEQFF
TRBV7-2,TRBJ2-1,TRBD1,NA,TGTGCCAGCAGCTTAGCGGGACAGCTCTACAATGAGCAGTTCTTC,CASSLAGQLYNEQFF
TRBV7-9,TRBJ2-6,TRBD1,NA,TGTGCCAGCAGCCCGGTGGGACAGGTTCGGGCTGGGGCCAACGTCCTGACTTTC,CASSPVGQVRAGANVLTF